This TCR beta chain was sequenced during a study of blood T cell repertoires in COVID-19. On the study more broadly: Samples taken during acute and convalescent COVID-19 were collected in the United States, Italy and Spain. T cells, B-cell-depleted T cells, or PBMCs supplied cDNA or gDNA.

Source study methods: The assay estimated nucleated cells by amplifying reference gene primers. Sequencing was performed with immunoSEQ multiplex PCR; in TCRdb, only in-frame clones are kept and a portion is missing. V, J and clone size are those of that table, while D and trimming were read from the DNA. This table holds over 60,000 clones, 75% to 90% found once. The germline V gene encodes CDR1 SGHRS and CDR2 YFSETQ. The CDR3 has 13 amino acids. V was clipped by 4 bases and J by 6 bases; unmatched bases: 5. This sequence originates from a human donor in a cohort sampled during active COVID-19. The V call is TRBV5-1, the J call TRBJ2-7, with TRBD1 identical over 9 bases. Sequencing used peripheral blood. The CDR3 protein is CASSPGQGSEQYF. DNA for the CDR3: TGCGCCAGCAGCCCTGGACAGGGGAGCGAGCAGTACTTC.